These 14 T cell receptor beta chains share one sample of origin, sequenced in a study of T cells in Graves' hyperthyroidism and ophthalmopathy. TCR beta CDR3 region amplification was performed from RNA transcripts. The study used the HTBI primer set for a first-round RT-PCR of the TCR CDR3. TCRdb analysed the multiplex PCR reads with MiXCR anew, one entry per CDR3 protein. The data contain roughly 130,000 distinct CDR3 sequences, around 21% of them singletons. Sample: blood. The receptors derive from a woman in her 50s with Graves' hyperthyroidism that later progressed to Graves' ophthalmopathy.

Of note for this clonotype: A much larger clonotype is one base distant, so this may be a read error. The gene calls are TRBV7-2 and TRBJ1-1, with D hard to call. Germline loops: CDR1 SGHTA, CDR2 FQGNSA. This CDR3 contains 12 residues. The CDR3 reads CASSKDVTKAFF. CDR3 coding DNA: TGTGCCAGCAGCAAAGATGTCACTAAAGCTTTCTTT. The full variable domain, completed using reference TRBV7-2 and TRBJ1-1, is GAGVSQSPSNKVTEKGKDVELRCDPISGHTALYWYRQSLGQGLEFLIYFQGNSAPDKSGLPSDRFSAERTGGSVSTLTIQRTQQEDSAVYLCASSKDVTKAFFGQGTRLTVV.

The J gene is TRBJ1-2, the V gene TRBV18, with D unresolved. CDR3 size: 15 residues. Germline V gene lookup returns CDR1 KGHSH and CDR2 LQKENI. V was shortened by 3 bases and J by 4 bases, with 15 bases between the two germline ends. CDR3 residues: CASSPGKLGAYGYTF. Here the CDR3 DNA reads TGTGCCAGCTCACCGGGCAAACTAGGAGCCTATGGCTACACCTTC.

This clonotype has at least ten counts. The genes are TRBV11-2 and TRBJ1-5, with D unresolved. CDR1 is SGHAT and CDR2 is FQNNGV in the germline V gene. V lost 2 bases, J lost 6 bases, and 8 bases lay in between. The CDR3 is 13 amino acids. CDR3 amino acids: CASSLRTSQPQHF. The CDR3 region has the DNA TGTGCCAGCAGCTTAAGGACTAGTCAGCCCCAGCATTTT. Looking up the rest from reference TRBV11-2 and TRBJ1-5 gives the full variable domain: EAGVAQSPRYKIIEKRQSVAFWCNPISGHATLYWYQQILGQGPKLLIQFQNNGVVDDSQLPKDRFSAERLKGVDSTLKIQPAKLEDSAVYLCASSLRTSQPQHFGDGTRLSIL.

V usage is TRBV2 and J usage is TRBJ2-2; D could derive from TRBD1 or TRBD2 (5 bases each). This CDR3 has 16 amino acids. Germline loops: CDR1 SNHLY, CDR2 FYNNEI. V lost 6 bases and J 2 bases, leaving 16 bases between the germline ends. For the CDR3, the DNA is TGTGCCAGCAGCACACCGGGACCGACCAACACCGGGGAGCTGTTTTTT. It encodes CASSTPGPTNTGELFF.

This clonotype has ten or more counts. The J gene is TRBJ2-3, the V gene TRBV20-1; 9 nucleotides line up with TRBD2. In germline, CDR1 is DFQATT, CDR2 SNEGSKA (reference sequence). CDR3 size: 16 residues. J was trimmed by 4 bases and V by 5 bases; bases with no gene match: 13. CDR3 in amino acids: CSAPPGGGRGPDTQYF. CDR3 coding DNA: TGCAGTGCTCCCCCGGGGGGCGGGAGGGGCCCAGATACGCAGTATTTT.

This clonotype was observed many times. The J gene is TRBJ1-1, the V gene TRBV30; D gene uncertain. Germline assignment: CDR1 GTSNPN and CDR2 SVGIG (reference sequence). The CDR3 runs 14 residues. Trimming removed 3 bases at V and 5 bases at J, with 16 bases between. The CDR3 DNA sequence: TGTGCCTGGAGGCCCGGTTCTTGGGGTACTGAAGCTTTCTTT. It yields the protein CAWRPGSWGTEAFF.

This chain links TRBV11-2 with TRBJ1-1; D remains unclear. With 5 bases removed from V and 0 bases from J, the gap between germline ends came to 7 bases. CDR3 length: 13 amino acids. Germline CDR1 SGHAT, CDR2 FQNNGV. CDR3 coding DNA: TGTGCCAGCAGCGCCCATTTGAACACTGAAGCTTTCTTT. It is translated as CASSAHLNTEAFF.

This clonotype was detected ten times or more. V and J are TRBV7-3 and TRBJ2-2; D remains unclear. The CDR3 is 14 amino acids. The germline gives CDR1 SGHTA, CDR2 FQGTGA. Trimming pared 3 bases from V and 2 bases from J, leaving 7 bases between. CDR3 sequence reads: CASSLGRNTGELFF. For the CDR3, the DNA is TGTGCCAGCAGCTTGGGCAGAAACACCGGGGAGCTGTTTTTT.

This clonotype was recorded at least ten times. The chain combines TRBV2 with TRBJ2-7; D possibly corresponds to TRBD2 (5 bases). This CDR3 spans 14 amino acids. The germline CDR1 and CDR2 sequences are SNHLY and FYNNEI. V was cut by 6 bases and J by 1 base, with 13 bases left in between. The CDR3 DNA follows: TGTGCCAGCAGACTACTAGTGGGGTCCTACGAGCAGTACTTC. Translation gives CASRLLVGSYEQYF.

This clonotype occurred many times. The chain is built from TRBV12-3 or TRBV12-4 and TRBJ1-5; 9 bases align to TRBD1. After removal of 4 bases from V and 9 bases from J, the junction contained 4 bases not matched to a gene. The CDR3 sequence is 13 residues long. As DNA, the CDR3 is TGTGCCAGCAGTTACGGGACAGGGTTGCCCCAGCATTTT. It translates to CASSYGTGLPQHF.

This clonotype occurred many times. The rearrangement uses TRBV5-1 and TRBJ1-1, with D hard to call. Germline V gene lookup returns CDR1 SGHRS and CDR2 YFSETQ. Trimming removed 4 bases at V and 0 bases at J, with 7 bases between. CDR3 length equals 13 residues. CDR3 protein: CASSPEMNTEAFF. CDR3 sequence (DNA): TGCGCCAGCAGCCCCGAGATGAACACTGAAGCTTTCTTT.

V gene TRBV19 combines with J gene TRBJ1-2; tentative D call: TRBD1 (5 bases). Germline assignment: CDR1 LNHDA and CDR2 SQIVND (reference sequence). V lost 4 bases and J 9 bases, leaving 21 bases between the germline ends. The CDR3 extends over 15 amino acids. The CDR3 DNA reads as TGTGCCAGTAGTACCCCCCGGGACGGTCTGTCTCGCTACACCTTC. It is translated as CASSTPRDGLSRYTF.

As concerns this clonotype: One base away lies a much larger clone, so this may be a sequencing read error. The chain has TRBV6-2 or TRBV6-3 and TRBJ2-7; TRBD1 agrees at 9 bases. Per the germline V gene, CDR1 is MNHEY and CDR2 is SVGEGT. The CDR3 contains 15 residues. The CDR3 DNA sequence: TGTCCCAGCAGCGGTCCGGGACAGGGTAAACCCGAGCAGTACTTC. Residues: CPSSGPGQGKPEQYF.

This clonotype has more than one count but fewer than ten. The chain has TRBV4-1 and TRBJ2-5; D not certain. V was clipped by 0 bases and J by 4 bases, with 6 bases between them. The CDR3 loop spans 13 amino acids. Germline V gene data show CDR1 as MGHRA and CDR2 as YSYEKL. CDR3 residues: CASSQERRETQYF. Here the CDR3 DNA reads TGCGCCAGCAGCCAAGAACGGCGAGAGACCCAGTACTTC.